The clone carrying this TCR beta chain is a singleton in its sample. Its antigen is not identified. This entry comes from a study of cytomegalovirus exposure and HLA in healthy donors. Primers for the PCR totalled 60 Vbeta and 13 Jbeta. The protocol was immunoSEQ multiplex PCR, while the TCRdb copy is restricted to in-frame clones and leaves out a portion. Of about 140,000 clones listed, almost 80% are singletons. General observations from the study: Across donors, presence/absence analyses took sequencing depth to be roughly uniform. A further, later analysis showed that HLA-associated TCR beta chains (compared with equally common others) were more clonally expanded. According to a later analysis, most TCR beta chains associated with CMV appeared HLA-restricted. Relative to the approximately 670-donor mean, N-insertions were reportedly fewer in an Asian-associated ancestry cluster in a later analysis.

The V gene's germline CDR1 is MNHEY and CDR2 SVGAGI. The CDR3 covers 13 residues. Trimming pared 5 bases from V and 3 bases from J, leaving 11 bases between. Material: PBMCs. The source of this sequence is a man between 18 and 29 years old in good health and CMV-seronegative. The rearrangement uses TRBV6-5 and TRBJ2-7, with D possibly matching TRBD1 (5 bases). This CDR3 is CASSTLGVYEQYF. For the CDR3, the DNA is TGTGCCAGCAGTACGTTAGGGGTCTACGAGCAGTACTTC.